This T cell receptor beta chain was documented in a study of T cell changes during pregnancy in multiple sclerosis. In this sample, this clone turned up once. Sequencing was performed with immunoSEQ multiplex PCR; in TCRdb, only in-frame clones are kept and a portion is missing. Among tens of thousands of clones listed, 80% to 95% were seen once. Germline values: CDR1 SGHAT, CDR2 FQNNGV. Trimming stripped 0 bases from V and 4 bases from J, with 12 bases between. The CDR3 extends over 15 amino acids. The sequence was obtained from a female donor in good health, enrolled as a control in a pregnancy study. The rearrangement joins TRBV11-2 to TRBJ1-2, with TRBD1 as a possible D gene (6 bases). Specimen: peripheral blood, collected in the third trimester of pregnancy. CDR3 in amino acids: CASSLDQQQGYGYTF. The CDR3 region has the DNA TGTGCCAGCAGCTTAGATCAACAACAGGGCTATGGCTACACCTTC.